The clone carrying this T cell receptor beta chain appeared once. Trimming cost V 6 bases and J 1 base, with 13 bases left between them. The V gene's germline CDR1 is SEHNR and CDR2 FQNEAQ (reference sequence). This CDR3 is built from 15 residues. This record belongs to a study of blood T cell repertoires in COVID-19. Turning to the study itself: There were acute and convalescent COVID-19 samples, and they came from the United States, Italy and Spain.

Profiling relied on immunoSEQ multiplex PCR, and the TCRdb table lists in-frame clones only, not all of them. The profile shows 100,000 to 150,000 clones, more than 80% of them singletons. The specimen was peripheral blood. J is TRBJ1-5 and V is TRBV7-9; possible D gene TRBD1, 5 bases. This TCR derives from a woman older than 75 with COVID-19, enrolled during active disease. Here the CDR3 DNA reads TGTGCCAGCAGAAGCCGGGGGTGGAGCAATCAGCCCCAGCATTTT. Its translation is CASRSRGWSNQPQHF.